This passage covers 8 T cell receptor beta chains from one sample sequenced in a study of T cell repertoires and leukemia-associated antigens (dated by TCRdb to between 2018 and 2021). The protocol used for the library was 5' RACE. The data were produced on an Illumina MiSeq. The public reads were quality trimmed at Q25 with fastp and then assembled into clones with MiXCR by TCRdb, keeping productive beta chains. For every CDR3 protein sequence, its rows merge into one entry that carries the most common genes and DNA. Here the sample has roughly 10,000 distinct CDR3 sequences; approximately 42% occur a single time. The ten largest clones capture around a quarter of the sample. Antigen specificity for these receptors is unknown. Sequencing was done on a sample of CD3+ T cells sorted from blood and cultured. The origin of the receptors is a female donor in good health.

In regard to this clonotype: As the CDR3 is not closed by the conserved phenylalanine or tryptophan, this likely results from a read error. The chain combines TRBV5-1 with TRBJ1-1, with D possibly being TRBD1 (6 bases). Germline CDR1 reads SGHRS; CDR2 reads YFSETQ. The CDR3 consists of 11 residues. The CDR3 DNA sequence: TGCGCCGGCAGCATGGGGGGCGCAGCTTTCTCT. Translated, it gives CAGSMGGAAFS.

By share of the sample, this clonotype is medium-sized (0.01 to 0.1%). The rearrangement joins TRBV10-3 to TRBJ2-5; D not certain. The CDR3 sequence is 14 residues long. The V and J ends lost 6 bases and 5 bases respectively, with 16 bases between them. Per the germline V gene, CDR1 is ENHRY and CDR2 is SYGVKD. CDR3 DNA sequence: TGTGCCATCAGGGCCATCGGTCTGCCGGAGACCCAGTACTTC. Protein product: CAIRAIGLPETQYF.

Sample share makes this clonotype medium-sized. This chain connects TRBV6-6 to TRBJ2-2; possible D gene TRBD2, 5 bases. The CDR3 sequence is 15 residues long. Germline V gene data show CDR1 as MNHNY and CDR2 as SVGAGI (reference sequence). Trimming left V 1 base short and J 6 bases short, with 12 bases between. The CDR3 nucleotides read TGTGCCAGCAGTTACTTGGTGCGGGTCCCCGGGGAGCTGTTTTTT. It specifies CASSYLVRVPGELFF.

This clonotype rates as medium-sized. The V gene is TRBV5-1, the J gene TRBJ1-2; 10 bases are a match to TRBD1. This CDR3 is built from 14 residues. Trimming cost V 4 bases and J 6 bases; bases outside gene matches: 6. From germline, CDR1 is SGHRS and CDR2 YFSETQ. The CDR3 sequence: CASSRTGTGDGYTF. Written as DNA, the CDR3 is TGCGCCAGCAGCCGGACCGGGACAGGGGATGGCTACACCTTC.

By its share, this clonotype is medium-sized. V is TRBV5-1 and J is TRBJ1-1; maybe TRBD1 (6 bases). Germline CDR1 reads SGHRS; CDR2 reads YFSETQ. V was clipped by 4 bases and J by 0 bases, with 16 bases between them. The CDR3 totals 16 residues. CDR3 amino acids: CASSPQPGQMNTEAFF. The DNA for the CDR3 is TGCGCCAGCAGCCCCCAGCCGGGACAAATGAACACTGAAGCTTTCTTT.

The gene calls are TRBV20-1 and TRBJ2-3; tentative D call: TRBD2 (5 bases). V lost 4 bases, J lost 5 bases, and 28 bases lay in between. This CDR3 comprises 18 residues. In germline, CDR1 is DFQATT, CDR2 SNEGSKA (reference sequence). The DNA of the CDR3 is TGCAGTGCTATCACCGCATTACTAGGCAGAAACCGGGGAGATACGCAGTATTTT. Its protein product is CSAITALLGRNRGDTQYF.

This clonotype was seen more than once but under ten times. The CDR3 sequence: CASSLILGKGSEQYF. CDR3 nucleotide sequence: TGTGCCAGCAGTTTAATATTGGGGAAAGGGAGCGAGCAGTACTTC. The chain links TRBV27 to TRBJ2-7; D might be TRBD2 (5 bases). Trimming pared 2 bases from V and 6 bases from J, leaving 17 bases between. CDR1 and CDR2 (germline): MNHEY, SMNVEV (reference sequence). The CDR3 extends over 15 amino acids.

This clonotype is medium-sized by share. CDR3 coding DNA: TGTGCCAGCAGCCCCTTCAGCGACAGACCCGGCGGGGAGCTGTTTTTT. The encoded protein is CASSPFSDRPGGELFF. The genes are TRBV6-5 and TRBJ2-2, with D perhaps matching TRBD1 (5 bases). V lost 6 bases and J 7 bases, leaving 21 bases between the germline ends. Per germline, CDR1 MNHEY and CDR2 SVGAGI. This CDR3 region has 16 residues.